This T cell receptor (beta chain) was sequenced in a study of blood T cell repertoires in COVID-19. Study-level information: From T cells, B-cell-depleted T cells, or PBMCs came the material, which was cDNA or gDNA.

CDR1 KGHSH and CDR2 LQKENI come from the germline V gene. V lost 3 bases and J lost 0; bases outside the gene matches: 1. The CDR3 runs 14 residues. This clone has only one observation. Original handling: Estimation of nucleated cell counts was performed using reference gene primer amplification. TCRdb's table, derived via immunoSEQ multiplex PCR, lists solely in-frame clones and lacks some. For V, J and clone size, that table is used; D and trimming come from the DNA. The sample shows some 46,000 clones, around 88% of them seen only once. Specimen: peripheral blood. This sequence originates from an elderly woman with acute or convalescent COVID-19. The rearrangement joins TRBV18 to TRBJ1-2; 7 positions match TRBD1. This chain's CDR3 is CASSPGQPNYGYTF. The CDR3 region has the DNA TGTGCCAGCTCACCGGGACAGCCTAACTATGGCTACACCTTC.